This T cell receptor (beta chain) was retrieved from a study of blood T cell repertoires in COVID-19. Germline V gene data show CDR1 as SEHNR and CDR2 as FQNEAQ (reference sequence). Trimming took off 3 bases at V and 2 bases at J, with 5 bases between the two ends. The CDR3 is 12 amino acids. The data were produced by immunoSEQ multiplex PCR, yet TCRdb's version contains in-frame clones alone and is incomplete. Of about 110,000 clones in the sample, approximately 83% are singletons; the top ten hold roughly 4.5%. The chain combines TRBV7-9 with TRBJ2-7, with D unclear. The TCR was taken from a man aged 50-59 years with acute or convalescent COVID-19. The sample consisted of peripheral blood. In DNA form, the CDR3 reads TGTGCCAGCAGCTTTTCTCCCTACGAGCAGTACTTC. Amino acid sequence: CASSFSPYEQYF. The full variable domain, its missing parts supplied by reference TRBV7-9 and TRBJ2-7, is DTGVSQNPRHKITKRGQNVTFRCDPISEHNRLYWYRQTLGQGPEFLTYFQNEAQLEKSRLLSDRFSAERPKGSFSTLEIQRTEQGDSAMYLCASSFSPYEQYFGPGTRLTVT.